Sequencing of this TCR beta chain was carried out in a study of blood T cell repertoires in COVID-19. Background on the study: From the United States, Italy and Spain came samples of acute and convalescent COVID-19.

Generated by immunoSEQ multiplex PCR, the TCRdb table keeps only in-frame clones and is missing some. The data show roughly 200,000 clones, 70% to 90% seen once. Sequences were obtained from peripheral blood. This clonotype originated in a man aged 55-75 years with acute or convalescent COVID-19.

CDR3 bases: TGTGCCAGCAGCTGGGGGGACAGGGATAGAGAGACCCAGTACTTC. Translating it yields CASSWGDRDRETQYF. The genes are TRBV5-5 and TRBJ2-5, with TRBD1 matching over 9 bases. The germline CDR1 and CDR2 sequences are SGHKS and YYEKEE (reference sequence). This CDR3 has 15 residues. Trimming took 3 bases from V and 4 from J; bases not matched to a gene: 7.